This TCR beta chain was captured in a study of blood T cell repertoires in COVID-19. Study at large: Spain, Italy and the United States supplied samples that represented acute and convalescent COVID-19.

The data were produced by immunoSEQ multiplex PCR, yet TCRdb's version contains in-frame clones alone and is incomplete. The sample carries under 200,000 clones, just over 85% recorded once. V lost 3 bases, J lost 6 bases, and 9 bases lay in between. The CDR3 loop spans 12 amino acids. The specimen sequenced was peripheral blood. The J gene is TRBJ2-7, the V gene TRBV12-3 or TRBV12-4; TRBD1 is a possible D gene (5 bases). The sequence was collected from a man in his fifties with active or convalescent COVID-19. This CDR3 is CASSFVRVEQYF. The CDR3, as DNA: TGTGCCAGCAGTTTCGTCAGGGTCGAGCAGTACTTC.